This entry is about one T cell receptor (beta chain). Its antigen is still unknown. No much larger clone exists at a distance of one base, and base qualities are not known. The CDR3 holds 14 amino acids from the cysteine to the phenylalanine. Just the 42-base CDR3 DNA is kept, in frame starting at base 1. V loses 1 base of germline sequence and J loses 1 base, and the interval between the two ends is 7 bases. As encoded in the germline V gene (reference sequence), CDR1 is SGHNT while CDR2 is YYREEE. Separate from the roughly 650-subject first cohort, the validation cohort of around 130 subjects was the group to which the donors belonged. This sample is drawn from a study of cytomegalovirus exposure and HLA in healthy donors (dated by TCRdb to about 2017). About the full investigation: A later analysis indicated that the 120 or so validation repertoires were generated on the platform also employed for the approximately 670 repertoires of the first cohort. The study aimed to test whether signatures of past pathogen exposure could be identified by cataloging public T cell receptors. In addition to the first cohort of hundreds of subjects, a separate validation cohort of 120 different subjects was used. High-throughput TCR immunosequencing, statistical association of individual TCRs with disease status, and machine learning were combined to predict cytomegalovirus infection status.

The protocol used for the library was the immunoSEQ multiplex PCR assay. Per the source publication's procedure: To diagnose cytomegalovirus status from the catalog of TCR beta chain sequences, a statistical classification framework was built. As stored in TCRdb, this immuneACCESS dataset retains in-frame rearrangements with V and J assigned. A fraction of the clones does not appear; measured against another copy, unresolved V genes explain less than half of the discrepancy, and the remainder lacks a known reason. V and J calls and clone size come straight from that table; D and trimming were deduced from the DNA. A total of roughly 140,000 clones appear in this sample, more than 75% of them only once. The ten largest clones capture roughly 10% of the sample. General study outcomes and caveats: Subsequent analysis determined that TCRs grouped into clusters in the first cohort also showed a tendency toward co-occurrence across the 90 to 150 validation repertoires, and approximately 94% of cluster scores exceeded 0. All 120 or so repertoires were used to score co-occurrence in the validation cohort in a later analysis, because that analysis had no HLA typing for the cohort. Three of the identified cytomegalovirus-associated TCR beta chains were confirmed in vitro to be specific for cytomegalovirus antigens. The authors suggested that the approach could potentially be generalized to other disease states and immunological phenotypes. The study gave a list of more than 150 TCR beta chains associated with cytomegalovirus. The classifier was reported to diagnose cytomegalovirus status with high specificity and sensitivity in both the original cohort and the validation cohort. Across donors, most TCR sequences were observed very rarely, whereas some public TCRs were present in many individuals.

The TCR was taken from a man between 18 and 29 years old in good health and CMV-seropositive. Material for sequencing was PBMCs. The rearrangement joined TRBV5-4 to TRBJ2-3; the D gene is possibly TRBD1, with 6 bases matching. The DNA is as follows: TGTGCCAGCAGCTTGACAGGGCGCACAGATACGCAGTATTTT. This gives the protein CASSLTGRTDTQYF.